The following is a T cell receptor (beta chain) sequence with its context. Its antigen is unknown. One base away there is no much larger clone; base qualities are not given. V sheds 0 bases and J sheds 0 bases, leaving 11 bases between their ends. CDR1 and CDR2 are read off the germline V gene as MNHEY and SVGAGI. Its CDR3 holds 16 amino acids, cysteine through phenylalanine. The kept DNA is CDR3 alone, 48 bases in frame from the first base. This entry comes from a study of cytomegalovirus exposure and HLA in healthy donors (dated by TCRdb to the late 2010s). About the investigation overall: An earlier analysis of roughly 570 of the donors reported approximately 260 Gb of sequence data and 95 million to 130 million unique TCR beta sequences obtained from roughly 180 million T cells. Approximately 300 gigabases of sequencing data and approximately 85 million unique TCR sequences were included in an early release covering several hundred HLA-typed donors. Among the roughly 370 genotyped donors, 81% belonged to the genetic ancestry cluster associated with self-reported Caucasian donors. The study aimed to test whether signatures of past pathogen exposure could be identified by cataloging public T cell receptors. The T cell repertoires of 670 or so subjects were profiled by immunosequencing and related to cytomegalovirus serostatus. A separate validation cohort of more than 100 different subjects was used in addition to the roughly 620-subject first cohort. To predict cytomegalovirus infection status, the study brought together high-throughput TCR immunosequencing, statistical association of individual TCRs with disease status, and machine learning. A later analysis re-analyzed previously published TCR beta repertoires from approximately 700 donors and added high-resolution HLA genotyping to study TCR occurrence patterns. Rather than drawing on any new phenotypic data, the later analysis identified candidate immune exposures from TCR beta sequences and the way those sequences occurred across donors. An earlier analysis of some 600 of the donors applied high-throughput TCR beta sequencing to assess whether each TCR beta V gene segment acted as functional or pseudogenic. Donor age, sex, ethnicity and CMV serostatus were collected together with the repertoire data. A later genetic analysis used genome-wide SNP genotypes for about 65% of the 666 donors, treating that subset as a discovery cohort. Every repertoire in the discovery cohort had been generated on one and the same sequencing platform. HLA typing covered class I and class II loci at four-digit resolution. The number of typed donors differed by locus: about 620-640 for A, B, C, DRB1 and DQB1; 500 to 550 for DQA1; 606 for DPA1; and about 450 for DPB1. Four to six DR-DQ haplotypes were handled as single units for association and clustering because linkage in the cohort was strong. On average, around 240,000 unique TCR beta nucleotide sequences were sequenced per donor among some 420 genotyped donors of the cohort, with 15% to 20% of those sequences being non-productive. What the study reported, not specific to this receptor: The study listed 150 to 200 TCR beta chains as associated with cytomegalovirus. Most TCR sequences were seen in very few donors, while some public TCRs were found in many individuals. A later analysis reported that several top co-occurrence clusters appeared linked to parvovirus B19, influenza, CMV and Epstein-Barr virus. In an earlier analysis of roughly 560 of the donors, most TCR beta V segments were observed in productive rearrangements about 87% or about 30% of the time, broadly matching IMGT annotations. At a false discovery rate of 0.05, a later analysis linked 16,000 or so TCR beta sequences to specific HLA alleles. Cytomegalovirus status was reported to be diagnosed by the classifier with high specificity and sensitivity in both the original and validation cohorts. According to a later analysis, TCR association rates differed among HLA loci, with DRB1 alleles showing the most associated TCRs and HLA-C alleles showing the fewest. When HLA alleles, especially DR and DQ, strongly co-occurred, attributing TCR associations to individual alleles was difficult. The only immune exposure information available for the cohort was CMV serostatus. Roughly 17 rarely observed V segments, including chromosome 9 orphons, were excluded from the earlier analysis of about 500 of the donors because counts were too low. In a later analysis, HLA-associated TCR beta chains were found to be more clonally expanded and to have lower generation probabilities than equally common non-associated chains. A cluster of highly shared sequence variants was judged likely to be a technical artifact of the sequencing pipeline. A further reported finding was that TCR beta sequences accurately predicted the HLA-A and HLA-B alleles for most subjects in the first cohort. Linkage disequilibrium might explain the correlated functional status among segregating V segments, but an unknown experimental factor could not be ruled out. Because HLA typing was missing for some donors at each locus, association tests included only the typed subset. According to a later genetic analysis, donors in an Asian-associated ancestry cluster had fewer N-insertions in productive TCRs than the approximately 610-donor mean. In vitro tests confirmed that a few of the cytomegalovirus-associated TCR beta chains recognize cytomegalovirus antigens. The presence/absence analyses assumed that sequencing depth was roughly uniform across donors, and that assumption may not be true. Most CMV-associated TCR beta chains appeared to be HLA-restricted in a later analysis, and the HLA associations seemed to be driven largely by CMV exposure. V-gene and J-gene trimming of TCR beta chains was associated with a missense DCLRE1C variant in a later genetic analysis, and the association was replicated in an independent cohort. The cohort was sequenced for TCR beta chains only, and without alpha or paired-chain data the features that could be detected were limited. The authors suggested that the approach could potentially be generalized to other disease states and immunological phenotypes. Some IMGT-functional V segments, including TRBV6-2 and TRBV6-3, could not be told apart with the 87-base-pair reads, so those segments were excluded.

Receptor libraries were prepared by the immunoSEQ multiplex PCR assay. For the multiplex PCR, a mixture combining 60 forward primers for TCR Vbeta segments and 13 reverse primers for TCR Jbeta segments was used. The CDR3 region of rearranged TCR beta genes was amplified from genomic DNA by a multiplex PCR assay. On the Illumina HiSeq System, the amplified TCR beta libraries were sequenced as 87-base-pair reads. Per the original workflow: A later analysis tallied roughly 76 million unique TCR beta chains across the 666 repertoires, and around 10 million of those chains were shared by two or more donors. To remove PCR and sequencing errors, raw reads were error-corrected and collapsed into unique sequences using a nearest-neighbor algorithm that merged closely related sequences. To assign V, D and J gene segments, CDR3 sequences were aligned to IMGT reference sequences. For a sequence to be retained, a match of at least six nucleotides to both a V gene segment and a J gene segment was required. Rearrangements were classified as productive when the CDR3 lacked stop codons and remained in frame with V and J, and all other rearrangements were classified as non-productive. CDR3 was defined by IMGT convention, running from the second conserved V-encoded cysteine to the conserved J-encoded phenylalanine. In an earlier analysis of 500 to 650 of the donors, sequences lacking an unambiguous match to a single V gene segment were excluded. In an earlier analysis of 587 of the donors, a V segment was called functional when productive rearrangements were above 56.7%, and segregating when the standard deviation between donors exceeded 5%. A statistical classification framework was developed to diagnose cytomegalovirus status using the catalog of TCR beta chain sequences. A later analysis assigned V and J genes by comparing TCR nucleotide sequences with IMGT/GENE-DB human TR gene sequences. In a later analysis, CDR3 sequences and most-parsimonious VDJ recombination scenarios were assigned using the TCRdist pipeline. A later analysis defined each TCR beta chain by its CDR3 amino acid sequence plus V-gene family, and excluded reads lacking a unique V-gene family. A later analysis removed roughly 590 highly shared, low-generation-probability nucleotide sequences to deal with suspected cross-contamination and a sequencing artifact. In a later analysis, a clonal expansion index was calculated for each public chain from normalized within-repertoire ranks of inferred template counts. In a later analysis, generation probabilities were computed with a VDJ recombination model fitted to out-of-frame rearrangements, and the resulting probabilities were checked against IGoR. A later analysis scored TCR-TCR, TCR-HLA and TCR-CMV co-occurrence with hypergeometric tests, applying a repertoire-size bias correction to TCR pairs. To estimate false discovery rates, a later analysis permuted the HLA or CMV assignments 20 times. A later analysis grouped co-occurring TCRs with DBSCAN, adding TCRdist sequence similarity when clustering within HLA-allele-positive subsets. For co-occurrence clustering, repertoires with fewer than 30,000 or more than 120,000 public chains were excluded, along with five repertoires with anomalous nucleotide sharing. TCRdb retrieved this table from immuneACCESS and kept in-frame rearrangements only. Not all clones are present; in checked studies, unresolved V genes account for under half, and no reason is known for the remainder. The V and J calls and clone size were taken over from that table, and D and trimming were inferred from the DNA. The sample contains approximately 210,000 clones, over 80% of them found a single time. In total, the top ten clones hold about 1.2% of the sample.

The cohort comprised fewer than 750 healthy bone marrow donors. At the time of sampling, every cohort member was nominally healthy, though immune exposures that went unrecorded were likely present. The donor tested CMV seronegative and was one of the 352 seronegative cohort members. Each donor provided a peripheral blood sample, and peripheral blood mononuclear cells were used for TCR beta sequencing. Genomic DNA extraction from the blood cell samples was performed with the Qiagen DNeasy Blood Extraction Kit. Sequenced input: PBMCs. The chain joins TRBV6-5 to TRBJ1-1; TRBD1 is perhaps the D gene, given 5 matching bases. This TCR derives from a man younger than 40 in good health and CMV-seronegative. The CDR3 protein sequence reads: CASSYSATALNTEAFF. In nucleotide form, the sequence is TGTGCCAGCAGTTACTCAGCGACAGCTTTGAACACTGAAGCTTTCTTT.